This entry lists 27 T cell receptor beta chains sequenced from one sample in a study of blood T cell repertoires in COVID-19. TCRdb's copy holds only in-frame clones and misses some; the assay was immunoSEQ multiplex PCR. The sample holds under 200,000 clones; 84% are singletons and the top ten take around 13%. The sequenced material came from peripheral blood. The source is a woman between 65 and 79 years old with COVID-19, enrolled during active disease.

J is TRBJ1-2 and V is TRBV6-2 or TRBV6-3; 9 bases map to TRBD1. From germline, CDR1 is MNHEY and CDR2 SVGEGT. The CDR3 runs 14 residues. Losses at the gene ends were 1 base for V and 8 bases for J; bases not matched to a gene: 5. CDR3 protein: CASSYFTGGRGYTF. DNA for the CDR3: TGTGCCAGCAGTTACTTTACAGGGGGCAGGGGCTACACCTTC.

This clone appeared a few times. This sequence joins TRBV28 and TRBJ2-1, with D tentatively TRBD1 (5 bases). Germline V gene lookup returns CDR1 MDHEN and CDR2 SYDVKM. CDR3 length: 17 amino acids. Trimming removed 6 bases from V and 0 bases from J, with 18 bases in between. CDR3 DNA sequence: TGTGCCAGCAGGGGGCTGCCGGACGTGAGCTCCTACAATGAGCAGTTCTTC. The encoded protein is CASRGLPDVSSYNEQFF.

The rearrangement links TRBV19 to TRBJ2-1; 7 positions match TRBD1. After removal of 5 bases from V and 6 bases from J, the junction contained 13 bases not matched to a gene. This CDR3 has 16 amino acids. Per the germline V gene, CDR1 is LNHDA and CDR2 is SQIVND (reference sequence). The CDR3 region is CASSFLTGVLSNEQFF. CDR3 sequence (DNA): TGTGCCAGTAGTTTCCTCACAGGGGTTTTGTCCAATGAGCAGTTCTTC.

For this clone: Within the sample, other DNA sequences also encode this same CDR3. The V and J genes are TRBV7-2 and TRBJ1-5, with D tentatively TRBD1 (5 bases). Trimming took 2 bases from V and 7 from J, leaving 12 bases between them. From germline, CDR1 is SGHTA and CDR2 FQGNSA. The CDR3 is 14 residues long. CDR3 nucleotides: TGTGCCAGCAGCTTAAGGGGCGCGGGGCAGCCCCAGCATTTT. Protein: CASSLRGAGQPQHF.

The chain links TRBV30 to TRBJ1-5, with D tentatively TRBD1 (5 bases). Germline assignment: CDR1 GTSNPN and CDR2 SVGIG (reference sequence). The germline V and J ends were trimmed by 0 bases and 5 bases, with 8 bases remaining between them. This CDR3 contains 13 residues. The CDR3 loop reads CAWSVGLDQPQHF. The CDR3 DNA sequence: TGTGCCTGGAGTGTGGGACTCGATCAGCCCCAGCATTTT.

This clone was counted at least ten times. The chain joins TRBV5-4 to TRBJ2-5, with D possibly being TRBD1 (5 bases). This CDR3 is built from 15 residues. V was trimmed by 2 bases and J by 1 base, leaving 12 bases between them. In germline, CDR1 is SGHNT, CDR2 YYREEE (reference sequence). CDR3 region: CASSFQKGSQETQYF. The CDR3, as DNA: TGTGCCAGCAGCTTTCAGAAGGGGTCCCAAGAGACCCAGTACTTC.

CDR3 in DNA: TGTGCCAGCCTCGACAGGGGGTCCTATGGCTACACCTTC. The encoded protein is CASLDRGSYGYTF. The chain carries TRBV6-5 and TRBJ1-2; 9 nucleotides align to TRBD1. Trimming took 8 bases from V and 4 from J; bases not matched to a gene: 5. Germline lookup yields CDR1 MNHEY and CDR2 SVGAGI. This CDR3 comprises 13 residues.

The CDR3 spells CASGDGPGSRETQYF. The CDR3 DNA reads as TGTGCCAGCGGAGACGGTCCTGGCTCTCGAGAGACCCAGTACTTC. The chain combines TRBV14 with TRBJ2-5, with D unclear. The CDR3 consists of 15 residues. Trimming took off 8 bases at V and 4 bases at J, with 20 bases between the two ends. Germline CDR1 is SGHDN and CDR2 is FVKESK.

The chain combines TRBV30 with TRBJ1-2, with D possibly TRBD1 on 5 matching bases. Trimming pared 1 base from V and 10 bases from J, leaving 16 bases between. CDR1 and CDR2 (germline): GTSNPN, SVGIG (reference sequence). The CDR3 is 13 amino acids. The CDR3 DNA sequence: TGTGCCTGGAGTGCTGGGGTGGGGACTTCCTACACCTTC. It codes for CAWSAGVGTSYTF.

This chain uses TRBV18 with TRBJ1-5; D may be TRBD1 (5 bases). CDR3 length equals 15 residues. The V gene lost 6 bases and the J gene lost 0 bases, with 12 bases spanning the gap. CDR1 and CDR2 (germline): KGHSH, LQKENI. This chain's CDR3 is CASSQWGYSNQPQHF. In nucleotides, the CDR3 is TGTGCCAGCTCGCAATGGGGCTATAGCAATCAGCCCCAGCATTTT. The full variable domain, completed using reference TRBV18 and TRBJ1-5, is NAGVMQNPRHLVRRRGQEARLRCSPMKGHSHVYWYRQLPEEGLKFMVYLQKENIIDESGMPKERFSAEFPKEGPSILRIQQVVRGDSAAYFCASSQWGYSNQPQHFGDGTRLSIL.

The V call is TRBV5-4, the J call TRBJ2-7, with TRBD2 matching 11 bases. J lost 1 base, V lost 4 bases, and 4 bases had no gene match. Looked up from germline, CDR1 is SGHNT and CDR2 is YYREEE (reference sequence). The CDR3 loop spans 15 amino acids. The CDR3 is CASSNIAGGSYEQYF. The CDR3 region has the DNA TGTGCCAGCAGCAACATAGCGGGAGGGTCCTACGAGCAGTACTTC.

The chain uses TRBV6-5 and TRBJ1-2, with 7 positions matching TRBD1. CDR3 length: 13 residues. Germline trimming cut 2 bases from V and 8 bases from J; bases unmatched to any gene: 5. Germline V gene data show CDR1 as MNHEY and CDR2 as SVGAGI. For the CDR3, the DNA is TGTGCCAGCAGTTACGCCCGGGACAGCGGCTACACCTTC. This translates into CASSYARDSGYTF.

The chain employs TRBV6-5 and TRBJ1-2, with TRBD1 matching over 8 bases. The CDR3 length is 13 residues. V lost 6 bases to trimming and J lost 8 bases; unmatched junction nucleotides: 8. Germline CDR1 is MNHEY and CDR2 is SVGAGI. The CDR3 DNA sequence: TGTGCCAGCAGAGCGGACAGGGCCGGCGGCTACACCTTC. Residues: CASRADRAGGYTF.

This chain joins TRBV3-1 (or the pseudogene TRBV3-2) and TRBJ2-1, with 13 bases fitting TRBD2. Germline V gene data show CDR1 as LGHDT and CDR2 as YNNKEL (reference sequence). The junction had 7 bases not matched to a gene; V was cut back by 1 base and J by 7 bases. This CDR3 is 17 amino acids long. CDR3 DNA sequence: TGTGCCAGCAGCCAAGCCCAAACTAGCGGGAGGGTGAATGAGCAGTTCTTC. Protein: CASSQAQTSGRVNEQFF.

V usage is TRBV2 and J usage is TRBJ1-6, with D hard to call. Germline loops: CDR1 SNHLY, CDR2 FYNNEI. Trimming removed 9 bases from V and 10 bases from J, with 22 bases in between. The CDR3 runs 15 residues. The CDR3 bases are TGTGCCAGGGGAAGTGGCGGGCAGAGAGGATCACCCCTCCACTTT. Translation: CARGSGGQRGSPLHF.

J is TRBJ1-2 and V is TRBV7-8, with D perhaps TRBD1 (5 bases). In germline, CDR1 is SGHVS, CDR2 FQNEAQ. The CDR3 runs to 19 residues. Trimming took 2 bases from V and 4 from J, leaving 26 bases between them. The CDR3 sequence: CASSLNIGGSSGGSYGYTF. The CDR3 DNA is TGTGCCAGCAGCTTAAATATCGGGGGATCTTCGGGGGGATCCTATGGCTACACCTTC.

V gene TRBV6-5 combines with J gene TRBJ2-7; D ambiguous. V shed 5 bases and J shed 3 bases, with 8 bases lying between them. Germline CDR1 MNHEY, CDR2 SVGAGI. There are 12 residues in the CDR3. In DNA, the CDR3 is TGTGCCAGCAGTAAGACGGGCTACGAGCAGTACGTC. The encoded protein is CASSKTGYEQYV.

The chain joins TRBV19 to TRBJ2-5; TRBD2 matches 11 bases. V shed 0 bases and J 4 bases; nucleotides not matched to a gene: 7. There are 17 residues in the CDR3. The germline V gene has CDR1 LNHDA and CDR2 SQIVND (reference sequence). The CDR3 coding sequence is TGTGCCAGTAGTATAGAGACTCTAGCGGGAGGCGGAGAGACCCAGTACTTC. Its translation is CASSIETLAGGGETQYF.

This rearrangement joins TRBV5-5 to TRBJ2-1; D is possibly TRBD2 (5 bases). This CDR3 comprises 13 residues. Deletions cut 5 bases from V and 14 bases from J, with 20 bases between. CDR1 SGHKS and CDR2 YYEKEE come from the germline V gene (reference sequence). The CDR3 loop is CASSLTAPDGEFF. The CDR3 DNA reads TGTGCCAGCAGTCTAACTGCTCCGGACGGGGAGTTCTTC.

The rearrangement joins TRBV12-3 or TRBV12-4 to TRBJ1-1, with D possibly being TRBD1 (5 bases). V gave up 5 bases and J gave up 6 bases, with 10 bases separating them. CDR3 length: 12 residues. Here the CDR3 DNA reads TGTGCCAGCAGTACCAGGGCCCCTGAAGCTTTCTTT. Its protein product is CASSTRAPEAFF.

This chain links TRBV7-6 with TRBJ2-1, with 8 positions matching TRBD1. Germline assignment: CDR1 SGHVS and CDR2 FNYEAQ. The V and J ends lost 5 bases and 4 bases, in that order; junction bases with no gene match: 10. The CDR3 is 16 residues long. CDR3 nucleotides: TGTGCCAGCAGCACCGACAGGGGAGAATATTACAATGAGCAGTTCTTC. Translating it yields CASSTDRGEYYNEQFF.

The chain uses TRBV5-5 and TRBJ2-2; possible D gene TRBD2, 5 bases. CDR3 length equals 15 residues. The ends were cut back, 1 base at V and 6 bases at J, with 13 bases in the middle. Germline CDR1 reads SGHKS; CDR2 reads YYEKEE (reference sequence). CDR3 amino acids: CASSLSGRGSGELFF. As DNA, the CDR3 is TGTGCCAGCAGCTTGTCGGGTCGGGGTTCCGGGGAGCTGTTTTTT.

The V gene is TRBV9, the J gene TRBJ2-7; a possible D gene is TRBD2 (7 bases). Per the germline V gene, CDR1 is SGDLS and CDR2 is YYNGEE. Trimming shortened V by 0 bases and J by 7 bases, and 11 bases separated the two germline ends. This CDR3 has 13 amino acids. The CDR3 DNA is TGTGCCAGCAGCGTAGGGGAGGGGGGGGAGCAGTACGTC. Its translation is CASSVGEGGEQYV.

The J gene is TRBJ2-5, the V gene TRBV5-8; 9 bases align to TRBD1. Germline CDR1 is SGHTS and CDR2 is YDEGEE. This CDR3 spans 15 amino acids. V lost 0 bases, J lost 5 bases, and 5 bases stayed unmatched. The DNA of the CDR3 is TGTGCCAGCAGCTTGGACAGGGGGCGAGGGGAGACCCAGTACTTC. Translating gives CASSLDRGRGETQYF.

The chain combines TRBV3-1 (or the pseudogene TRBV3-2) with TRBJ1-5; no reliable D call. The CDR3 has 13 residues. Germline CDR1 reads LGHDT; CDR2 reads YNNKEL (reference sequence). With 2 bases removed from V and 2 bases from J, the gap between germline ends came to 4 bases. CDR3 protein: CASSQLGNQPQHF. In DNA form, the CDR3 reads TGTGCCAGCAGCCAATTAGGCAATCAGCCCCAGCATTTT.

The chain has TRBV18 and TRBJ2-2, with TRBD2 matching over 8 bases. Germline CDR1 is KGHSH and CDR2 is LQKENI. The CDR3 extends over 16 amino acids. With V trimmed by 6 bases and J by 6 bases, 12 bases remained unmatched. CDR3 in amino acids: CASSPASGRTAGELFF. CDR3 DNA sequence: TGTGCCAGCTCGCCGGCGAGCGGGAGAACGGCCGGGGAGCTGTTTTTT.

This sequence joins TRBV5-1 and TRBJ2-3; D is unresolved. The CDR3 is 14 residues long. Trimming took off 2 bases at V and 2 bases at J, with 9 bases between the two ends. Germline-derived CDR1 and CDR2 are SGHRS and YFSETQ. The CDR3 DNA sequence: TGCGCCAGCAGCTTCCAGGATGACACAGATACGCAGTATTTT. It is translated as CASSFQDDTDTQYF.